The 10 T cell receptor beta chains below come from one sample, sequenced in a study of regulatory T cells in long-lasting Graves disease. Libraries of TCR beta came from iRepertoire HTBI primers plus Arm-PCR of CDR3 regions. TCRdb independently ran MiXCR on the multiplex PCR reads; one entry per CDR3 protein. In the table there are approximately 390,000 distinct CDR3 sequences, 15% to 20% of which are singletons. Time point given: newly diagnosed GD, antithyroid drugs for less than 3 months. PBMC-extracted RNA yielded the TCR library. This sample also appeared in a second study, on T cells in Graves' hyperthyroidism and ophthalmopathy.

This sample comprised peripheral blood mononuclear cells (PBMCs), obtained at new diagnosis, from a patient treated with antithyroid drugs. These receptors were obtained from a woman younger than 30 with Graves disease.

This clonotype was recorded at least ten times. The V call is TRBV7-2, the J call TRBJ1-4; 9 bases agree with TRBD1. J gave up 5 bases and V 5 bases, and 3 bases lay outside the gene matches. Germline CDR1 is SGHTA and CDR2 is FQGNSA. The length of the CDR3 is 14 residues. CDR3 region: CASSADRGNEKLFF. The CDR3 DNA sequence: TGTGCCAGCAGCGCGGACAGGGGAAATGAAAAACTGTTTTTT.

This clonotype was counted a few times. This chain joins TRBV4-1 and TRBJ1-6; D is perhaps TRBD1 (6 bases). CDR1 MGHRA and CDR2 YSYEKL come from the germline V gene. The CDR3 loop spans 15 amino acids. V was pared by 0 bases and J by 7 bases, with 10 bases between. Here the CDR3 reads CASSQDSGGNSPLHF. The CDR3 DNA follows: TGCGCCAGCAGCCAAGATTCCGGGGGCAATTCACCCCTCCACTTT.

This clonotype was counted many times. The rearrangement links TRBV20-1 to TRBJ2-1; 10 nucleotides match TRBD1. The CDR3 has 15 amino acids. With 3 bases clipped from V and 5 bases from J, the junction kept 7 bases outside the gene matches. Germline assignment: CDR1 DFQATT and CDR2 SNEGSKA (reference sequence). CDR3 nucleotides: TGCAGTGCTAGCACAGCCGGGACAGGGGACAATGAGCAGTTCTTC. Protein sequence: CSASTAGTGDNEQFF.

This clonotype has a count of ten or more. The chain has TRBV29-1 and TRBJ2-7, with TRBD1 matching 7 bases. Trimming cost V 5 bases and J 5 bases; bases outside gene matches: 6. The CDR3 runs 12 residues. The germline CDR1 and CDR2 sequences are SQVTM and ANQGSEA. CDR3 residues: CSVQTGVDEQYF. In DNA, the CDR3 is TGCAGCGTTCAAACAGGGGTAGACGAGCAGTACTTC.

The J gene is TRBJ1-5, the V gene TRBV6-2 or TRBV6-3; possibly TRBD1 for D (5 bases). V lost 2 bases and J lost 2, with 10 bases in between. Germline values: CDR1 MNHEY, CDR2 SVGEGT. The CDR3 is 15 residues long. The CDR3 DNA reads as TGTGCCAGCAGTTACAAAAGGGGTGGCAATCAGCCCCAGCATTTT. This gives the protein CASSYKRGGNQPQHF.

At least ten counts were recorded for this clonotype. This chain joins TRBV20-1 and TRBJ2-2; D might be TRBD1 or TRBD2, each matching 5 bases. The CDR3 is 15 residues long. V lost 5 bases to trimming and J lost 5 bases, with 18 bases between them. In germline, CDR1 is DFQATT, CDR2 SNEGSKA (reference sequence). CDR3 bases: TGCAGTGCTCCCGGGAAGGGACCCACAACCGGGGAGCTGTTTTTT. The encoded protein is CSAPGKGPTTGELFF.

The chain uses TRBV2 and TRBJ2-5; D unresolved. Germline assignment: CDR1 SNHLY and CDR2 FYNNEI. The CDR3 is made up of 9 amino acids. V was shortened by 3 bases and J by 7 bases, with 0 bases between the two germline ends. CDR3 sequence reads: CASSETQYF. Written as DNA, the CDR3 is TGTGCCAGCAGTGAGACCCAGTACTTC.

With regard to this clonotype: A much larger clone lies a single base off, so this may be a read error. J is TRBJ2-3 and V is TRBV5-1; no reliable D call. CDR1 SGHRS and CDR2 YFSETQ come from the germline V gene. The CDR3 extends over 14 amino acids. CDR3 sequence (DNA): TGCGCCGGCAGCTTGGCCCAAGTCAGGGATACGCAGTATTTT. Translating gives CAGSLAQVRDTQYF.

Many counts were recorded for this clonotype. The rearrangement joins TRBV3-1 to TRBJ1-5; TRBD1 aligns across 8 bases. This CDR3 comprises 17 residues. V lost 1 base and J lost 2; bases outside the gene matches: 7. Looked up from germline, CDR1 is LGHDT and CDR2 is YNNKEL (reference sequence). The DNA of the CDR3 is TGTGCCAGCAGCCAAGGTACAGGGGGAATCGGCAATCAGCCCCAGCATTTT. This translates into CASSQGTGGIGNQPQHF.

The rearrangement links TRBV6-1 to TRBJ1-6, with a possible D match to TRBD1 (5 bases). CDR1 is MNHNS, CDR2 SASEGT, per germline. This CDR3 has 15 amino acids. The V and J ends lost 0 bases and 14 bases respectively, with 17 bases between them. CDR3 DNA sequence: TGTGCCAGCAGTGAAGCTTGGGGGACTGCCAGGACCCTCCACTTT. It yields the protein CASSEAWGTARTLHF.